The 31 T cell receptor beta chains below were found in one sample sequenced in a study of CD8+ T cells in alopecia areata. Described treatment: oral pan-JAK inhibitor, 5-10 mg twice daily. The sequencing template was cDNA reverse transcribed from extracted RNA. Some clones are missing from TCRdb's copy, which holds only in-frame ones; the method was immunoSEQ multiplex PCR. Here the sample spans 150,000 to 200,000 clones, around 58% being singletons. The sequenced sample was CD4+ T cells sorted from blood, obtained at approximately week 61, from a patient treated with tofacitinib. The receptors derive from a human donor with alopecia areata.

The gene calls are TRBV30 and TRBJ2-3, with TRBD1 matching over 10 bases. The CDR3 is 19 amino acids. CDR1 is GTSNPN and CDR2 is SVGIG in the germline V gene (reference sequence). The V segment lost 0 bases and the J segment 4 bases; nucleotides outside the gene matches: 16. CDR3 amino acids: CAWSVLTLFGQGVADTQYF. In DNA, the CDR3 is TGTGCCTGGAGTGTCCTCACCCTCTTCGGACAGGGGGTCGCAGATACGCAGTATTTT.

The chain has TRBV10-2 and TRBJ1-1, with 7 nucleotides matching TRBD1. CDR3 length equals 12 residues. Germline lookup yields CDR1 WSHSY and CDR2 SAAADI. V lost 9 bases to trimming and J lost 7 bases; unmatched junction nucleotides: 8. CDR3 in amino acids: CAREGAASEAFF. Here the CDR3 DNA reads TGCGCCAGGGAGGGGGCTGCTAGTGAAGCTTTCTTT.

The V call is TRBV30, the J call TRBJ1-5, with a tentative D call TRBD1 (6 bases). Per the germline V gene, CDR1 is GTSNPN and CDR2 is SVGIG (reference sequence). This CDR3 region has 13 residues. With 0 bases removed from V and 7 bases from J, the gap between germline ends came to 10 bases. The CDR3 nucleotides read TGTGCCTGGAGTGTGAGGGGGAGACAGCCCCAGCATTTT. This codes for CAWSVRGRQPQHF.

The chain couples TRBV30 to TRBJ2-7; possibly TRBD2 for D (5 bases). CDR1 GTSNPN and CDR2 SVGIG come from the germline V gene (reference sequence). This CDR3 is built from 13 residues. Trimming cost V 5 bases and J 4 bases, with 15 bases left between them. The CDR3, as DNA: TGTGCCTGGTCGAGACATAGGGAGTACGAGCAGTACTTC. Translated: CAWSRHREYEQYF.

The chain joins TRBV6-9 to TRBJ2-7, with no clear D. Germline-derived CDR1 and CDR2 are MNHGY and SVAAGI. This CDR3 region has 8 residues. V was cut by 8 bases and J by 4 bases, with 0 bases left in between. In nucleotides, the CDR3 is TGTGCCAGCTACGAGCAGTACTTC. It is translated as CASYEQYF.

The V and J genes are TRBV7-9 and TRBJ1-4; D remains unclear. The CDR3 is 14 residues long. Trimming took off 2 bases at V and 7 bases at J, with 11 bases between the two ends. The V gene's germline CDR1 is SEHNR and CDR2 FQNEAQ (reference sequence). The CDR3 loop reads CASSLPVSVEKLFF. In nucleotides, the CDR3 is TGTGCCAGCAGCTTACCCGTATCGGTTGAAAAACTGTTTTTT.

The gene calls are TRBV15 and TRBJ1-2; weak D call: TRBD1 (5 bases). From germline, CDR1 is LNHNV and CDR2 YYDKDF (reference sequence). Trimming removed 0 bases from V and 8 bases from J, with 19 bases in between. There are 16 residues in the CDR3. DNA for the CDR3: TGTGCCACCAGCAGAGATAGAGGTTTGCAGGGCGTCGGCTACACCTTC. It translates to CATSRDRGLQGVGYTF.

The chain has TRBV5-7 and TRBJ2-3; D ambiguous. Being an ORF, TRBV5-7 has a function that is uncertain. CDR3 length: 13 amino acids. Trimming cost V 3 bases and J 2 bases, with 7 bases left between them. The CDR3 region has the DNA TGTGCCAGCAGCTCTGACCCCACAGATACGCAGTATTTT. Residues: CASSSDPTDTQYF.

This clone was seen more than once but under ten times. The CDR3 sequence: CASSGEAETQYF. The CDR3 DNA is TGTGCCAGTTCAGGGGAAGCAGAGACCCAGTACTTC. This rearrangement joins TRBV19 to TRBJ2-5; a weak D match, TRBD1 (6 bases). Looked up from germline, CDR1 is LNHDA and CDR2 is SQIVND (reference sequence). V lost 8 bases, J lost 4 bases, and 11 bases lay in between. The CDR3 extends over 12 amino acids.

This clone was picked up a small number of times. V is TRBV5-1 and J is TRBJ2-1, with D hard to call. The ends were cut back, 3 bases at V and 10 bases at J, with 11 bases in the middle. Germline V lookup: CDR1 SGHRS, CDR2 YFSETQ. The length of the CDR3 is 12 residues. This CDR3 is CASSSAGGEQFF. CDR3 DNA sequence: TGCGCCAGCAGCTCCGCAGGCGGCGAGCAGTTCTTC.

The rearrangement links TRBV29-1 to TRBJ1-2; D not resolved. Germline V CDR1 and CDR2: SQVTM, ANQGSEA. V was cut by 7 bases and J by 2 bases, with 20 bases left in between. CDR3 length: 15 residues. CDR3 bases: TGCAGCGCCCTGCGTGTGACACACGAGAACTATGGCTACACCTTC. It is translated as CSALRVTHENYGYTF.

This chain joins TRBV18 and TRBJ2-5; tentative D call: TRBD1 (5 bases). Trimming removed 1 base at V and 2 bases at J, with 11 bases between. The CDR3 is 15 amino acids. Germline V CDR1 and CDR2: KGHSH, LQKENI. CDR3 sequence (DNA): TGTGCCAGCTCACCACGTATAACAGGACAAGAGACCCAGTACTTC. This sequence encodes CASSPRITGQETQYF.

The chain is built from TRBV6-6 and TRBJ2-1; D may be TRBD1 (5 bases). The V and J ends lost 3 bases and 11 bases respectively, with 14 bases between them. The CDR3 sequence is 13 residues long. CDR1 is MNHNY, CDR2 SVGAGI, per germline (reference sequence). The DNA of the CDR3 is TGTGCCAGCAGTTATTCTATAGACAGTAAGCAGTTCTTC. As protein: CASSYSIDSKQFF.

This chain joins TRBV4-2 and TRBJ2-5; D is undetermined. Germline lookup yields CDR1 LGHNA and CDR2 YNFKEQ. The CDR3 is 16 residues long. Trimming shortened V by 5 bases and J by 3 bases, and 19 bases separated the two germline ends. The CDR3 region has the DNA TGTGCCAGCAGCGTTAGTTCTGCACTGGACGAAGAGACCCAGTACTTC. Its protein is CASSVSSALDEETQYF.

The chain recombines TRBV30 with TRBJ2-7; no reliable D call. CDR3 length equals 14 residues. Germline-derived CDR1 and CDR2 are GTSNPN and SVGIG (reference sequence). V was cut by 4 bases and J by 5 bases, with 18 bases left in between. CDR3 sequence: CAWNQQLGSHEQYF. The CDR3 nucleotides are TGTGCCTGGAATCAACAGCTGGGTAGCCACGAGCAGTACTTC.

The CDR3 sequence is CASSPRTSLDEQYF. The DNA for the CDR3 is TGCGCCAGCAGCCCGAGGACTAGCCTGGACGAGCAGTACTTC. The chain links TRBV5-1 to TRBJ2-7; 8 bases align to TRBD2. CDR3 length: 14 amino acids. V was clipped by 4 bases and J by 5 bases; unmatched bases: 8. Germline assignment: CDR1 SGHRS and CDR2 YFSETQ. The full variable domain, completed using reference TRBV5-1 and TRBJ2-7, is KAGVTQTPRYLIKTRGQQVTLSCSPISGHRSVSWYQQTPGQGLQFLFEYFSETQRNKGNFPGRFSGRQFSNSRSEMNVSTLELGDSALYLCASSPRTSLDEQYFGPGTRLTVT.

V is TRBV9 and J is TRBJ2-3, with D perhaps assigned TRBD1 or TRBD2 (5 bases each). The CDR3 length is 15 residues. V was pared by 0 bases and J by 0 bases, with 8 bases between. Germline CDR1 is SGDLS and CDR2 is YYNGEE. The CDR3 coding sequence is TGTGCCAGCAGCGTAGGGGGGTATAGCACAGATACGCAGTATTTT. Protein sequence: CASSVGGYSTDTQYF.

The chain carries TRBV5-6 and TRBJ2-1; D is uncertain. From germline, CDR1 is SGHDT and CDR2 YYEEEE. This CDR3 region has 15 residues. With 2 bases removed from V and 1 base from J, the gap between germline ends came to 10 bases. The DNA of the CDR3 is TGTGCCAGCAGCTTTCTTTCGAGATCCTACAATGAGCAGTTCTTC. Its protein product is CASSFLSRSYNEQFF.

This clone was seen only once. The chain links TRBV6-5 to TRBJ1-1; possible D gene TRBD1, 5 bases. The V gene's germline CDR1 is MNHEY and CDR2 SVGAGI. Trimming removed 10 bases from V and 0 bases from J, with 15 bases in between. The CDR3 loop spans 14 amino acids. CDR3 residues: CATGSGTMNTEAFF. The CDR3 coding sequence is TGTGCCACGGGCTCCGGGACCATGAACACTGAAGCTTTCTTT.

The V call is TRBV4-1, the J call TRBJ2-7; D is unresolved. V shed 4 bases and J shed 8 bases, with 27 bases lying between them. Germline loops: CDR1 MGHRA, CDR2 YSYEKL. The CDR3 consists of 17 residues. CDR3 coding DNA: TGCGCCAGCAGCCGGCAAAGAGAGGTGGCAACCCAGCCCCAGCAGTACTTC. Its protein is CASSRQREVATQPQQYF.

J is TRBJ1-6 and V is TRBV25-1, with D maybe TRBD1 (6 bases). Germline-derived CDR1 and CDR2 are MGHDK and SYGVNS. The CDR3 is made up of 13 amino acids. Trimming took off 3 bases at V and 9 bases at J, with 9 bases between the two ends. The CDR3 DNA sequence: TGTGCCAGCAGTGAGGGGGGGCTTTCACCCCTCCACTTT. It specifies CASSEGGLSPLHF. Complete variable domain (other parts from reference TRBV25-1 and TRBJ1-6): EADIYQTPRYLVIGTGKKITLECSQTMGHDKMYWYQQDPGMELHLIHYSYGVNSTEKGDLSSESTVSRIRTEHFPLTLESARPSHTSQYLCASSEGGLSPLHFGNGTRLTVT.

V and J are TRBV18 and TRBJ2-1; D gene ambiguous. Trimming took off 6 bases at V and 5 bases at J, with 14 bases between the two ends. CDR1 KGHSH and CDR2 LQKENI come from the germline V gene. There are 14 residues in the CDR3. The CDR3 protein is CASSTKGRDNEQFF. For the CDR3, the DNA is TGTGCCAGCTCCACCAAGGGTAGGGACAATGAGCAGTTCTTC.

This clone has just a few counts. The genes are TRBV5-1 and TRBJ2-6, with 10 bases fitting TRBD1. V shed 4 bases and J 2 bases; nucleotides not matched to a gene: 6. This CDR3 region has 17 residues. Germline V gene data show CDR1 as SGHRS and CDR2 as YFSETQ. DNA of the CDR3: TGCGCCAGCAGCCCGGAGACAGGGGGCACTGGGGCCAACGTCCTGACTTTC. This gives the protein CASSPETGGTGANVLTF.

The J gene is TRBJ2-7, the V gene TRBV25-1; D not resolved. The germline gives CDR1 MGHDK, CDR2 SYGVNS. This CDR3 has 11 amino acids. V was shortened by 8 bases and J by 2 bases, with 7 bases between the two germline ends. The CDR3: CASRSTYEQYF. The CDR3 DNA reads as TGTGCCAGCCGGTCGACCTACGAGCAGTACTTC.

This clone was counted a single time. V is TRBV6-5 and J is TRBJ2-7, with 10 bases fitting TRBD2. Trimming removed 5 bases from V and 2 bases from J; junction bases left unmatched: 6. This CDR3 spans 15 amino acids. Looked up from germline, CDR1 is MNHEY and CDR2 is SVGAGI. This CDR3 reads CASSPLAGVTYEQYF. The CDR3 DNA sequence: TGTGCCAGCAGTCCCCTAGCGGGGGTGACCTACGAGCAGTACTTC.

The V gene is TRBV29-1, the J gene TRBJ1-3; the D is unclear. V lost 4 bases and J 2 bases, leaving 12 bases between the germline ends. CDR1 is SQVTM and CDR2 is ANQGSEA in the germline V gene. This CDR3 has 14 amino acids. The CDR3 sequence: CSVGRVDAGNTIYF. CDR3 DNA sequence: TGCAGCGTTGGAAGGGTCGACGCTGGAAACACCATATATTTT. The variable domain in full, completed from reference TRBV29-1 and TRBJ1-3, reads SAVISQKPSRDICQRGTSLTIQCQVDSQVTMMFWYRQQPGQSLTLIATANQGSEATYESGFVIDKFPISRPNLTFSTLTVSNMSPEDSSIYLCSVGRVDAGNTIYFGEGSWLTVV.

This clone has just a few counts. The CDR3 here is CASSLGASHNEQFF. The CDR3 DNA reads as TGTGCCAGCAGCTTGGGGGCTAGCCACAATGAGCAGTTCTTC. The V gene is TRBV5-4, the J gene TRBJ2-1; TRBD2 might be the D (5 bases). Trimming pared 0 bases from V and 5 bases from J, leaving 9 bases between. The CDR3 runs to 14 residues. Per the germline V gene, CDR1 is SGHNT and CDR2 is YYREEE (reference sequence).

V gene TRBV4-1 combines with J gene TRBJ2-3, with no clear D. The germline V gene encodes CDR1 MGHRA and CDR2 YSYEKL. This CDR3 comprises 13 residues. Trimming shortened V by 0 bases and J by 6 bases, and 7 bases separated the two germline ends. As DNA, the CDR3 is TGCGCCAGCAGCCAAGACCTAGTGGATACGCAGTATTTT. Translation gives CASSQDLVDTQYF.

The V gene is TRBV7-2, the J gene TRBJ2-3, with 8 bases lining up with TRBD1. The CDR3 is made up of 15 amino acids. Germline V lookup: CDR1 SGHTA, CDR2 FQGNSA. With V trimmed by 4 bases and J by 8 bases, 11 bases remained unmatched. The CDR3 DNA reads TGTGCCAGCAGCTCCTATAGACTCCAGGGGGCTACGCAGTATTTT. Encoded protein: CASSSYRLQGATQYF.

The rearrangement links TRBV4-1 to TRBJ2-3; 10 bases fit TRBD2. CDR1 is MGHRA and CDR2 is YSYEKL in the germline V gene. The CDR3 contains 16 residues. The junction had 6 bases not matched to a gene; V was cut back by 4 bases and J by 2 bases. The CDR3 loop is CASSRGLAAATDTQYF. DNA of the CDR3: TGCGCCAGCAGCCGCGGACTAGCGGCAGCCACAGATACGCAGTATTTT.

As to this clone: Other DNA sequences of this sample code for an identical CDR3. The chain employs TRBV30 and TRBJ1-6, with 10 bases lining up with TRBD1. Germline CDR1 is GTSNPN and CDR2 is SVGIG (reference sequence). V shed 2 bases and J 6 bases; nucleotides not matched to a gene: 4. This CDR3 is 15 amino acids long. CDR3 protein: CAWSPRTGGNSPLHF. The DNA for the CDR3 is TGTGCCTGGAGTCCCCGGACAGGGGGTAATTCACCCCTCCACTTT.